The T cell receptor beta chain under discussion was sequenced for a study of metastatic and nonmetastatic thyroid tumors. Overall study context: Malignant and benign thyroid patients had repertoires compared in peripheral blood and tumor or nodule tissue.

None of the patients had undergone any treatment ahead of thyroid surgery. A remark on this clone: This may be a read error, as it is one base from a much larger clone.

Germline CDR1 is SGHVS and CDR2 is FQNEAQ. Trimming took off 5 bases at V and 2 bases at J, with 12 bases between the two ends. This CDR3 is built from 14 residues. TCRdb reprocessed the PCR reads using MiXCR. The sample lists more than 10,000 clones, approximately 21% seen once, with more than 13% in the top ten. This chain links TRBV7-8 with TRBJ2-5; tentatively, D is TRBD2 (5 bases). The receptor was derived from a female donor with papillary thyroid cancer or a benign thyroid nodule (not recorded which). Some clones in this sample may be carry-over from other donors' samples. Sequenced sample: adjacent normal tissue. CDR3: CASSLRVWQETQYF. In DNA form, the CDR3 reads TGTGCCAGCAGCCTGAGGGTCTGGCAAGAGACCCAGTACTTC.